This is a list of T cell receptor beta chains from one sample in a study of blood T cell repertoires in COVID-19. Sequencing was performed with immunoSEQ multiplex PCR; in TCRdb, only in-frame clones are kept and a portion is missing. This table has fewer than 500,000 clones, more than 65% appearing once. Sequenced sample: peripheral blood. These receptor sequences come from a human donor with acute or convalescent COVID-19. The donor label of this sample is uncertain. Each CDR3 is given with its conserved first and last residue. Fields, in order: CDR3 protein, CDR3 DNA, clone size, D gene, J gene, V gene. A D gene is named only where the DNA matches it firmly. The listing skips clone size in some rows; elsewhere it reads once, few, many or a size class.

CDR3: CATSRGDRNTEAFF; DNA: TGTGCCACCAGCAGGGGGGACAGGAACACTGAAGCTTTCTTT; size: .; D: TRBD1; J: TRBJ1-1; V: TRBV15
CDR3: CASSQRSGSAEQYF; DNA: TGTGCCAGCAGCCAAAGGAGCGGGAGCGCCGAGCAGTACTTC; size: .; D: TRBD2; J: TRBJ2-7; V: TRBV3-1/TRBV3-2
CDR3: CAISARDRLFYGYTF; DNA: TGTGCCATCAGCGCAAGGGACAGGCTTTTCTATGGCTACACCTTC; size: .; D: TRBD1; J: TRBJ1-2; V: TRBV10-3
CDR3: CASSRGLAGRRTDTQYF; DNA: TGTGCCAGCAGCCGGGGACTAGCGGGGAGACGCACAGATACGCAGTATTTT; size: .; D: TRBD2; J: TRBJ2-3; V: TRBV3-1/TRBV3-2
CDR3: CASRTGTGGNTQYF; DNA: TGCGCCAGCAGGACCGGAACAGGGGGAAATACGCAGTATTTT; size: .; D: TRBD1; J: TRBJ2-3; V: TRBV10-2
CDR3: CASSLLRPGYGYTF; DNA: TGCGCCAGCAGCCTTCTTAGGCCGGGCTATGGCTACACCTTC; size: .; D: .; J: TRBJ1-2; V: TRBV5-1
CDR3: CASKKRDRGFQPQHF; DNA: TGTGCCAGCAAAAAACGTGACAGGGGATTTCAGCCCCAGCATTTT; size: once; D: TRBD1; J: TRBJ1-5; V: TRBV6-5
CDR3: CASSASGTSGRVEQFF; DNA: TGTGCCAGCAGTGCTTCCGGGACTAGCGGCAGAGTTGAGCAGTTCTTC; size: .; D: TRBD2; J: TRBJ2-1; V: TRBV6-1
CDR3: CASRREPNQPQHF; DNA: TGTGCCAGCAGGCGAGAACCCAATCAGCCCCAGCATTTT; size: .; D: .; J: TRBJ1-5; V: TRBV12-3/TRBV12-4
CDR3: CASSRASSSYNEQFF; DNA: TGCGCCAGCAGCCGCGCGTCGAGCTCCTACAATGAGCAGTTCTTC; size: .; D: .; J: TRBJ2-1; V: TRBV5-1
CDR3: CASGEGEAFF; DNA: TGTGCTTCCGGGGAAGGTGAAGCTTTCTTT; size: .; D: .; J: TRBJ1-1; V: TRBV5-5
CDR3: CASNRGGTGHTGELFF; DNA: TGTGCCAGCAACCGGGGGGGGACAGGGCACACCGGGGAGCTGTTTTTT; size: .; D: .; J: TRBJ2-2; V: TRBV5-4
CDR3: CASSYRRRAPYEQYF; DNA: TGTGCCAGCAGCTATAGACGGAGAGCACCCTACGAGCAGTACTTC; size: .; D: .; J: TRBJ2-7; V: TRBV6-5
CDR3: CASSESRTGLSEQYF; DNA: TGCGCCAGCAGTGAGTCTCGGACAGGGTTGAGCGAGCAGTACTTC; size: once; D: TRBD1; J: TRBJ2-7; V: TRBV10-1
CDR3: CASSDGFRPRSGLHYSNQPQHF; DNA: TGTGCCAGCAGTGACGGGTTCAGACCACGCAGTGGCCTACACTATAGCAATCAGCCCCAGCATTTT; size: .; D: .; J: TRBJ1-5; V: TRBV2
CDR3: CASSPGGAGVAFF; DNA: TGTGCCAGCAGCCCGGGGGGGGCCGGGGTAGCTTTCTTT; size: .; D: .; J: TRBJ1-1; V: TRBV3-1/TRBV3-2
CDR3: CASKEGAARSSYNEQFF; DNA: TGCGCCAGCAAGGAGGGGGCAGCCCGAAGCTCCTACAATGAGCAGTTCTTC; size: once; D: .; J: TRBJ2-1; V: TRBV5-1
CDR3: CASSFSFSYEQYF; DNA: TGCGCCAGCAGCTTTTCTTTCTCCTACGAGCAGTACTTC; size: .; D: .; J: TRBJ2-7; V: TRBV5-1
CDR3: CASSPTSGGSYEQYF; DNA: TGTGCCAGCTCACCTACTAGCGGGGGCTCCTACGAGCAGTACTTC; size: .; D: TRBD2; J: TRBJ2-7; V: TRBV18
CDR3: CASSIGAAGGYNEQFF; DNA: TGTGCCAGTAGTATAGGTGCAGCGGGGGGATACAATGAGCAGTTCTTC; size: .; D: TRBD2; J: TRBJ2-1; V: TRBV19
CDR3: CASSRENYEAFF; DNA: TGTGCCAGCAGTCGGGAAAACTATGAAGCTTTCTTT; size: once; D: .; J: TRBJ1-1; V: TRBV2
CDR3: CSASTSRETQYF; DNA: TGCAGTGCTAGTACTAGTAGGGAGACCCAGTACTTC; size: .; D: .; J: TRBJ2-5; V: TRBV20-1
CDR3: CASSLRQTPNQPQHF; DNA: TGTGCCAGCAGCTTGCGACAGACCCCCAATCAGCCCCAGCATTTT; size: .; D: .; J: TRBJ1-5; V: TRBV5-6
CDR3: CASSRRTGKQETQYF; DNA: TGTGCCAGCAGCCGCAGGACAGGGAAGCAAGAGACCCAGTACTTC; size: once; D: TRBD1; J: TRBJ2-5; V: TRBV5-4
CDR3: CASSEGPVNIQYF; DNA: TGTGCCAGCAGTGAGGGCCCCGTAAACATTCAGTACTTC; size: .; D: .; J: TRBJ2-4; V: TRBV2
CDR3: CASSFSKETQYF; DNA: TGTGCCAGCAGTTTCTCTAAAGAGACCCAGTACTTC; size: .; D: .; J: TRBJ2-5; V: TRBV12-3/TRBV12-4
CDR3: CASSPLATGELFF; DNA: TGTGCCAGCAGCCCACTAGCGACCGGGGAGCTGTTTTTT; size: .; D: TRBD2; J: TRBJ2-2; V: TRBV3-1/TRBV3-2
CDR3: CAWSDTGELFF; DNA: TGTGCCTGGAGCGACACCGGGGAGCTGTTTTTT; size: once; D: .; J: TRBJ2-2; V: TRBV30
CDR3: CASSDRTFVFF; DNA: TGCGCCAGCAGTGATCGGACATTTGTCTTCTTT; size: .; D: .; J: TRBJ1-1; V: TRBV10-1
CDR3: CSVVIGGETQYF; DNA: TGCAGCGTTGTAATAGGAGGAGAGACCCAGTACTTC; size: .; D: .; J: TRBJ2-5; V: TRBV29-1
CDR3: CASSPDRGSQPQHF; DNA: TGTGCCAGCAGTCCTGACAGGGGGAGTCAGCCCCAGCATTTT; size: .; D: TRBD1; J: TRBJ1-5; V: TRBV27
CDR3: CASSEPGGYGYTF; DNA: TGTGCCAGCAGTGAACCAGGGGGTTATGGCTACACCTTC; size: .; D: TRBD1; J: TRBJ1-2; V: TRBV2
CDR3: CASSQDRRTGVDEQYF; DNA: TGTGCCAGCAGCCAAGATCGACGGACAGGGGTCGACGAGCAGTACTTC; size: few; D: TRBD1; J: TRBJ2-7; V: TRBV4-2
CDR3: CASSDLLQDIQYF; DNA: TGTGCCAGCAGTGACCTATTACAGGACATTCAGTACTTC; size: .; D: .; J: TRBJ2-4; V: TRBV2
CDR3: CASRKGRQLRELFF; DNA: TGTGCCAGTAGGAAGGGGCGGCAGCTTCGGGAACTGTTTTTT; size: .; D: .; J: TRBJ1-4; V: TRBV19
CDR3: CASSLYQAYEQYF; DNA: TGTGCCAGCAGTTTATATCAAGCGTACGAGCAGTACTTC; size: .; D: .; J: TRBJ2-7; V: TRBV28
CDR3: CSAYRNTEAFF; DNA: TGCAGCGCCTACAGGAACACTGAAGCTTTCTTT; size: few; D: .; J: TRBJ1-1; V: TRBV29-1
CDR3: CAWSPEGRGNQPQHF; DNA: TGTGCCTGGAGCCCAGAAGGTCGGGGCAATCAGCCCCAGCATTTT; size: .; D: .; J: TRBJ1-5; V: TRBV30
CDR3: CASSPEGDSYYGYTF; DNA: TGTGCCAGCAGCCCAGAAGGAGACAGCTACTATGGCTACACCTTC; size: .; D: .; J: TRBJ1-2; V: TRBV7-8
CDR3: CASSLPSGYNEQFF; DNA: TGTGCCAGCAGTTTACCCTCCGGTTACAATGAGCAGTTCTTC; size: .; D: .; J: TRBJ2-1; V: TRBV27
CDR3: CAWALQGIQSQPQHF; DNA: TGTGCCTGGGCCCTACAGGGTATTCAGAGTCAGCCCCAGCATTTT; size: .; D: .; J: TRBJ1-5; V: TRBV30
CDR3: CASSFQFGTDFYEQYF; DNA: TGCGCCAGCAGCTTTCAGTTTGGGACAGACTTCTACGAGCAGTACTTC; size: .; D: TRBD1; J: TRBJ2-7; V: TRBV5-1
CDR3: CASTSQYGNSGNTIYF; DNA: TGTGCCAGCACAAGCCAGTACGGGAACTCTGGAAACACCATATATTTT; size: .; D: .; J: TRBJ1-3; V: TRBV28
CDR3: CASSLRGQDLYFSGNTIYF; DNA: TGTGCCAGCAGTCTGAGGGGACAGGACTTATATTTCTCTGGAAACACCATATATTTT; size: few; D: TRBD1; J: TRBJ1-3; V: TRBV7-9
CDR3: CAWSHLGTGGTGELFF; DNA: TGTGCCTGGAGTCACCTCGGGACAGGGGGCACCGGGGAGCTGTTTTTT; size: .; D: TRBD1; J: TRBJ2-2; V: TRBV30
CDR3: CASSLADWASYEQYF; DNA: TGTGCCAGCAGTTTAGCAGATTGGGCCTCCTACGAGCAGTACTTC; size: .; D: .; J: TRBJ2-7; V: TRBV27
CDR3: CASSVGTGGTNTEAFF; DNA: TGCGCCAGCAGCGTTGGGACAGGCGGGACAAACACTGAAGCTTTCTTT; size: .; D: TRBD1; J: TRBJ1-1; V: TRBV5-1
CDR3: CASTSLSGANVLTF; DNA: TGTGCCAGCACCTCCTTGTCTGGGGCCAACGTCCTGACTTTC; size: .; D: .; J: TRBJ2-6; V: TRBV27
CDR3: CATSRDVQIEQFF; DNA: TGTGCCACCAGCAGAGATGTTCAAATTGAGCAGTTCTTC; size: .; D: .; J: TRBJ2-1; V: TRBV15
CDR3: CASSLERGETQYF; DNA: TGTGCCAGCAGCTTGGAAAGGGGGGAGACCCAGTACTTC; size: .; D: .; J: TRBJ2-5; V: TRBV5-6
CDR3: CASIEGTSRNPNTQYF; DNA: TGTGCCAGCATTGAGGGGACTAGTAGAAATCCCAATACGCAGTATTTT; size: .; D: TRBD2; J: TRBJ2-3; V: TRBV6-1
CDR3: CSVETLGNRGYGYTF; DNA: TGCAGCGTTGAAACTTTAGGAAATCGGGGCTATGGCTACACCTTC; size: few; D: .; J: TRBJ1-2; V: TRBV29-1
CDR3: CASSGGLALVNEQFF; DNA: TGTGCCAGCAGCGGCGGACTCGCTCTCGTCAATGAGCAGTTCTTC; size: .; D: .; J: TRBJ2-1; V: TRBV5-6
CDR3: CSVEERDFDYGYTF; DNA: TGCAGCGTTGAAGAAAGGGACTTCGACTATGGCTACACCTTC; size: .; D: .; J: TRBJ1-2; V: TRBV29-1